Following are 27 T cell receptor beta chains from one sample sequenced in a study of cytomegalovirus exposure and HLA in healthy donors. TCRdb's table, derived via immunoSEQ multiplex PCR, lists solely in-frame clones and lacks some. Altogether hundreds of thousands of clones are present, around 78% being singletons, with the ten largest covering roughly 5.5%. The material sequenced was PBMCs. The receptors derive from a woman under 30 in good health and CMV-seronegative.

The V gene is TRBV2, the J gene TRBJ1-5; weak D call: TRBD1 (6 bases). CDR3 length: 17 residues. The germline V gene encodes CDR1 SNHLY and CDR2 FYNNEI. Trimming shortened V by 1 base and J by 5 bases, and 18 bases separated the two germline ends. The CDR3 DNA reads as TGTGCCAGCAGTGAAGTAATGGGGGGGCAGGTGCATCAGCCCCAGCATTTT. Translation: CASSEVMGGQVHQPQHF.

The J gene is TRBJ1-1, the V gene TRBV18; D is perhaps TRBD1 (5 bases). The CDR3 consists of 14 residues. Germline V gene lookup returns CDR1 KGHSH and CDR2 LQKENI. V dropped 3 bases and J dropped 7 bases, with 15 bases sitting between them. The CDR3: CASSPLSRQGEAFF. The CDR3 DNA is TGTGCCAGCTCACCTTTATCTCGGCAGGGTGAAGCTTTCTTT. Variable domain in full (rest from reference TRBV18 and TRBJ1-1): NAGVMQNPRHLVRRRGQEARLRCSPMKGHSHVYWYRQLPEEGLKFMVYLQKENIIDESGMPKERFSAEFPKEGPSILRIQQVVRGDSAAYFCASSPLSRQGEAFFGQGTRLTVV.

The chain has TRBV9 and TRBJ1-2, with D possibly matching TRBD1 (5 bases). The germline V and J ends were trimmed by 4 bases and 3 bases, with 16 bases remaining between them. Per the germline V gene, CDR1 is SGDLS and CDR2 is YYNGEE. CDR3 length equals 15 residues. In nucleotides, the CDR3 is TGTGCCAGCAGCCCGAACCCGGGGGGTGACTATGGCTACACCTTC. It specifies CASSPNPGGDYGYTF.

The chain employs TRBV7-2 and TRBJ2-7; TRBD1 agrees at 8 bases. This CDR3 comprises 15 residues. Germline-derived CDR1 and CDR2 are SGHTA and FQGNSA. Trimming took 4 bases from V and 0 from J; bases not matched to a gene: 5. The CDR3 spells CASSSRTGSSYEQYF. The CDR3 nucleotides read TGTGCCAGCAGCTCTAGGACAGGGAGCTCCTACGAGCAGTACTTC. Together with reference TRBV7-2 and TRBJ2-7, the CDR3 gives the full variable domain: GAGVSQSPSNKVTEKGKDVELRCDPISGHTALYWYRQSLGQGLEFLIYFQGNSAPDKSGLPSDRFSAERTGGSVSTLTIQRTQQEDSAVYLCASSSRTGSSYEQYFGPGTRLTVT.

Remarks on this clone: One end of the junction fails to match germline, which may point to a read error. The CDR3: CASSLDGTGGSELFF. CDR3 nucleotides: TGTGCTAGCAGCTTAGATGGGACAGGGGGGTCGGAACTGTTTTTT. The V call is TRBV7-7, the J call TRBJ1-4; 11 bases agree with TRBD1. Germline V gives CDR1 SSHAT, CDR2 FNYEAQ (reference sequence). The CDR3 runs 15 residues.

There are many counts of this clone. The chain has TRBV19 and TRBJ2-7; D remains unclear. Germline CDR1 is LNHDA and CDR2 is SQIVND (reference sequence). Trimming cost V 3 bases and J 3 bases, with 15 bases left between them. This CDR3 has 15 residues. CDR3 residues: CASSMGDTQLYEQYF. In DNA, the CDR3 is TGTGCCAGTAGTATGGGCGACACGCAACTCTACGAGCAGTACTTC.

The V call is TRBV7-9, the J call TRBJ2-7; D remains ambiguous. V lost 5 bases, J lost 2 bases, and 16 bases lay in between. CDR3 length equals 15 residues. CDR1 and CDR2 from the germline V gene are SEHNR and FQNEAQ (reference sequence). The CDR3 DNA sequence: TGTGCCAGCAGCCCGCCCCGGCCTGGGCCCTACGAGCAGTACTTC. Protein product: CASSPPRPGPYEQYF.

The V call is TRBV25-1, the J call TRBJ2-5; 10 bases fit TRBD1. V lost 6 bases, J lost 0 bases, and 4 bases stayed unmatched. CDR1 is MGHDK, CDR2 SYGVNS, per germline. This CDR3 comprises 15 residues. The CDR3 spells CASRGTGDHQETQYF. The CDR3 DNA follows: TGTGCCAGCAGAGGGACAGGGGATCACCAAGAGACCCAGTACTTC.

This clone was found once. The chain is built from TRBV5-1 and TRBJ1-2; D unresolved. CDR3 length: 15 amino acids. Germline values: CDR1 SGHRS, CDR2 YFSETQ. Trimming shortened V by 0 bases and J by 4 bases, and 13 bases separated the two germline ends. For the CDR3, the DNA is TGCGCCAGCAGCTTGGCGGCAGCCTCAGGCTATGGCTACACCTTC. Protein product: CASSLAAASGYGYTF.

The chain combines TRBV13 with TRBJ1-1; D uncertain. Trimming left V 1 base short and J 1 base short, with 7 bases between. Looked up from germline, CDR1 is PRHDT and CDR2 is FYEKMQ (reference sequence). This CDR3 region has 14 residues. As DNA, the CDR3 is TGTGCCAGCAGCTTAGTAAGCGGGAACACTGAAGCTTTCTTT. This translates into CASSLVSGNTEAFF.

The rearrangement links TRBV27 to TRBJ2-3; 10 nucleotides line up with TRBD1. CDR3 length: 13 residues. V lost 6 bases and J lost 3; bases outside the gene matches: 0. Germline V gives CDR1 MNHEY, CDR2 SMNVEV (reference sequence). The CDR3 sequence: CASRGQGTDTQYF. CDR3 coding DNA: TGTGCCAGCAGGGGACAGGGGACAGATACGCAGTATTTT.

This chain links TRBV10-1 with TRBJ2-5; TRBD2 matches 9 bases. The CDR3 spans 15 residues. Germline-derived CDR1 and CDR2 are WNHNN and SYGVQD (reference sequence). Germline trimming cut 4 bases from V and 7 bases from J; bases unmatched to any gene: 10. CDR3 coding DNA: TGCGCCAGCAGTGCGGGACTAGCCGGTCAGGGGACCCAGTACTTC. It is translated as CASSAGLAGQGTQYF.

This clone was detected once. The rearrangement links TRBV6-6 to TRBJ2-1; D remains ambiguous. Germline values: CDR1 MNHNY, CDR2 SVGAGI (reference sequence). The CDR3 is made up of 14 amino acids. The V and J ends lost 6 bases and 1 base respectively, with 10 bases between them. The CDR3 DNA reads TGTGCCAGCAGCTCGGACGGATCCTACAATGAGCAGTTCTTC. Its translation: CASSSDGSYNEQFF.

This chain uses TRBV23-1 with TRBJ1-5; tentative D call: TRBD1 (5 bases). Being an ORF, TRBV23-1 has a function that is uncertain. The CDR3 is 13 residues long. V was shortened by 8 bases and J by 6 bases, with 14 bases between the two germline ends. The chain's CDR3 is CASPEGPGQPQHF. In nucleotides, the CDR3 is TGCGCCAGCCCGGAGGGGCCCGGTCAGCCCCAGCATTTT.

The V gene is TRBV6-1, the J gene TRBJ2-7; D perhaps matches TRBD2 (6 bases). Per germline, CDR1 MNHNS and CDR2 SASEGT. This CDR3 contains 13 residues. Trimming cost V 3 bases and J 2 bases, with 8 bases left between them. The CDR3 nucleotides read TGTGCCAGCAGTGATTGGGGGGCCTACGAGCAGTACTTC. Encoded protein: CASSDWGAYEQYF.

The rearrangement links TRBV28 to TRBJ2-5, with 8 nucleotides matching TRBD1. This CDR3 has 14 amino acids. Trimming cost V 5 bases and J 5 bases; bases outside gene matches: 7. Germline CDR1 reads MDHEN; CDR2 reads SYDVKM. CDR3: CASSTSDRVETQYF. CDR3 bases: TGTGCCAGCAGTACCTCGGACAGGGTGGAGACCCAGTACTTC.

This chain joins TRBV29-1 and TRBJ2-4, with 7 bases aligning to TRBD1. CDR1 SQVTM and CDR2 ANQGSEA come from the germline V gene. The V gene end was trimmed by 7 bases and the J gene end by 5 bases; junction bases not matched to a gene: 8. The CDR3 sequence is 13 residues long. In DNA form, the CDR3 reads TGCAGCGCCGTGGCCGGGACAGAAAACATTCAGTACTTC. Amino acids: CSAVAGTENIQYF.

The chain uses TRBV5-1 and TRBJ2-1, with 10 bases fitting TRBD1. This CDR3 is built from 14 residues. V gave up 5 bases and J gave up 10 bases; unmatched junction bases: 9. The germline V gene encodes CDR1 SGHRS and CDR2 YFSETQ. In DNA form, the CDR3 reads TGCGCCAGCAGGAGAGGACAGGGGGTGGAGGAGCAGTTCTTC. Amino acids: CASRRGQGVEEQFF.

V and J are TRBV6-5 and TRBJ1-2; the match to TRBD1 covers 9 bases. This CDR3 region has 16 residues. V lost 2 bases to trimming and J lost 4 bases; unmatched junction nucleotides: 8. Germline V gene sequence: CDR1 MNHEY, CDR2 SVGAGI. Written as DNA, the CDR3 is TGTGCCAGCAGTTACGCTCGACAGGGGGTGGCCTATGGCTACACCTTC. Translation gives CASSYARQGVAYGYTF.

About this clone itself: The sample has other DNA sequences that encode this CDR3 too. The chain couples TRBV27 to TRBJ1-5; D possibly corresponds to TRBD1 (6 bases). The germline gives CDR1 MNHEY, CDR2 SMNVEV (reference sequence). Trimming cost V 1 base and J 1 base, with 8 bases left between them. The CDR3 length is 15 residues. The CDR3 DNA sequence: TGTGCCAGCAGTTTATGGGGGGCGAGCAATCAGCCCCAGCATTTT. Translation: CASSLWGASNQPQHF.

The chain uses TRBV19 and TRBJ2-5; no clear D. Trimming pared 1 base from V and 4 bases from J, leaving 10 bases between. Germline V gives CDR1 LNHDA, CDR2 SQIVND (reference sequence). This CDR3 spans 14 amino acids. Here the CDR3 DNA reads TGTGCCAGTAGTATAGGGACGGAACTAGAGACCCAGTACTTC. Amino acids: CASSIGTELETQYF.

CDR3 sequence: CASNPTNRGRGLVDTQYF. CDR3 bases: TGTGCCAGCAACCCGACGAACCGGGGGCGAGGCCTGGTAGATACGCAGTATTTT. The chain combines TRBV27 with TRBJ2-3; the D gene could be TRBD1 or TRBD2 (6 bases each). Germline lookup yields CDR1 MNHEY and CDR2 SMNVEV (reference sequence). V was cut by 7 bases and J by 5 bases, with 28 bases left in between. CDR3 length equals 18 residues.

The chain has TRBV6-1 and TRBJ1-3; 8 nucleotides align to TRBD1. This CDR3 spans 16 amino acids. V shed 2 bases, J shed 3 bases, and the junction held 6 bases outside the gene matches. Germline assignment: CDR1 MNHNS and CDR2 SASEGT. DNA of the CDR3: TGTGCCAGCAGTGAAATCGACAGGGGCGATGGAAACACCATATATTTT. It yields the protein CASSEIDRGDGNTIYF.

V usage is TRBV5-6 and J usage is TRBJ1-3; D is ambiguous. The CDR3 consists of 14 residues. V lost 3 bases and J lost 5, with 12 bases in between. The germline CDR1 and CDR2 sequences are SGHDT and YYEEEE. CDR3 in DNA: TGTGCCAGCAGCTACATTTATCGGAGAAACACCATATATTTT. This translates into CASSYIYRRNTIYF.

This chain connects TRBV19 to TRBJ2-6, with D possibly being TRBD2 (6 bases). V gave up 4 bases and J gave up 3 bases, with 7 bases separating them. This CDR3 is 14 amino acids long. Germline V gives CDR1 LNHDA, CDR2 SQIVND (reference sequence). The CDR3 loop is CASSSSGGANVLTF. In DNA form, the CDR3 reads TGTGCCAGTAGTAGTAGCGGTGGGGCCAACGTCCTGACTTTC.

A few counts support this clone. This CDR3 is CASSVRDAANTEAFF. The CDR3 DNA reads TGTGCCAGCAGCGTACGGGATGCGGCGAACACTGAAGCTTTCTTT. The V call is TRBV9, the J call TRBJ1-1; no clear D. This CDR3 spans 15 amino acids. In germline, CDR1 is SGDLS, CDR2 YYNGEE. The V end was cut by 1 base, the J end by 1 base, with 11 bases between.

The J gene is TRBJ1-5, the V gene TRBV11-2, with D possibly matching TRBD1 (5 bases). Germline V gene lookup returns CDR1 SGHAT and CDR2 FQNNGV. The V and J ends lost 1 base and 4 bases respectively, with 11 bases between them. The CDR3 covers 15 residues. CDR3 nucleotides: TGTGCCAGCAGCTTAGTGGGCGGGGGTAATCAGCCCCAGCATTTT. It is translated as CASSLVGGGNQPQHF.